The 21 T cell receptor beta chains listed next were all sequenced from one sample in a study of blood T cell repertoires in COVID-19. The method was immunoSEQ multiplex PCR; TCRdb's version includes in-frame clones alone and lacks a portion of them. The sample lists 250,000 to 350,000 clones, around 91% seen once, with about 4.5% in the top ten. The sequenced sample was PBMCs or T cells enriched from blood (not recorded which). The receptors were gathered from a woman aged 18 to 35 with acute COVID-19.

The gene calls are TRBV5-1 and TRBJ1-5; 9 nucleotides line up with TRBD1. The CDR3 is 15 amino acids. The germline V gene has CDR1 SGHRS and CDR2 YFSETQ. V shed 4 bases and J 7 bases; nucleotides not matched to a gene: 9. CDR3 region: CASSPGQGEGQPQHF. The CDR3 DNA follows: TGCGCCAGCAGCCCGGGACAGGGTGAGGGACAGCCCCAGCATTTT.

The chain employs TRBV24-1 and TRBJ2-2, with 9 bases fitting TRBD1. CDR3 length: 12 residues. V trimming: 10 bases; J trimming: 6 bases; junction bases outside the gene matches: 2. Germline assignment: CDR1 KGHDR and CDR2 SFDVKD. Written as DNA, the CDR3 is TGTGCCACTCGACAGGGGGCCGGGGAGCTGTTTTTT. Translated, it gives CATRQGAGELFF.

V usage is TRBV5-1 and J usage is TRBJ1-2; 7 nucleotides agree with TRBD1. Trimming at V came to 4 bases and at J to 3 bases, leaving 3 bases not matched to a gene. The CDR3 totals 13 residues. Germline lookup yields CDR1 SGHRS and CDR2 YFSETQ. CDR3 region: CASSDQGDYGYTF. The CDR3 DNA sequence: TGCGCCAGCAGCGATCAGGGGGACTATGGCTACACCTTC.

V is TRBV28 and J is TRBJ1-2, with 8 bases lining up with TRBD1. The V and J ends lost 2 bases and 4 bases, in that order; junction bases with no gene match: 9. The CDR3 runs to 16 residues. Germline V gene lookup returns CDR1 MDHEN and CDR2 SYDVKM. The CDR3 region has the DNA TGTGCCAGCAGTTTACCTCGGGCAGGGGGCGTCTATGGCTACACCTTC. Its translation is CASSLPRAGGVYGYTF.

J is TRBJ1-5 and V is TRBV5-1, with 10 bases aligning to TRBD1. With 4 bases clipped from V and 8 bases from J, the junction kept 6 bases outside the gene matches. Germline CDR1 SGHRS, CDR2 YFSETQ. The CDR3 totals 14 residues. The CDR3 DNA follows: TGCGCCAGCAGCGGAGGGACAGGGGATGAGCCCCAGCATTTT. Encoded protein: CASSGGTGDEPQHF.

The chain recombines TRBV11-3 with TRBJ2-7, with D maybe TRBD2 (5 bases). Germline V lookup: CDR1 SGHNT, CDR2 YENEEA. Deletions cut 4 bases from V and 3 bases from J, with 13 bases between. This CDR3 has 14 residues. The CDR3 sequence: CASSSQGEGYEQYF. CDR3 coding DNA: TGTGCCAGCAGCTCGCAAGGAGAGGGCTACGAGCAGTACTTC.

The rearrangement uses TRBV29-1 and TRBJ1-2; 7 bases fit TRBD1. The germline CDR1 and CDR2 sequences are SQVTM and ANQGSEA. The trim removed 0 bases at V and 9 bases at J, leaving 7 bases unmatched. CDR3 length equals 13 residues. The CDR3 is CSVEDHGGGSYTF. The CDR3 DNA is TGCAGCGTTGAAGATCATGGAGGGGGCAGCTACACCTTC.

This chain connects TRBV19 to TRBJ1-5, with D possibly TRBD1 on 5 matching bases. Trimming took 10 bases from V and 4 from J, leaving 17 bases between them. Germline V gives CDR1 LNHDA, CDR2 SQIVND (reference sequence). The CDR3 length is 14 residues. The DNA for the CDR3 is TGTGCCACTCAGGAGGGGCAATGGAATCAGCCCCAGCATTTT. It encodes CATQEGQWNQPQHF.

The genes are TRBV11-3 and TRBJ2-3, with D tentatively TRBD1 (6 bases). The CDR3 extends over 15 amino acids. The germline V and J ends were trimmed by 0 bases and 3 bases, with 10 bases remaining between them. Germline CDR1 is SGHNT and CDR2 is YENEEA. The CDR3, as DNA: TGTGCCAGCAGCTTAGACCTACAGGGAACAGATACGCAGTATTTT. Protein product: CASSLDLQGTDTQYF.

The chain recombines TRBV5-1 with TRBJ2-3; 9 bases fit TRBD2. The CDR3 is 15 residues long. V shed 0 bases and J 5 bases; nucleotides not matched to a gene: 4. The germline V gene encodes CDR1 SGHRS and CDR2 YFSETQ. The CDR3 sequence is CASSLASGMVDTQYF. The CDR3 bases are TGCGCCAGCAGCTTGGCTAGCGGGATGGTAGATACGCAGTATTTT.

The CDR3 DNA reads TGTGCCATCAGTGAGTCGTGGCAGGGGGCCGGTAACACTGAAGCTTTCTTT. Encoded protein: CAISESWQGAGNTEAFF. V and J are TRBV10-3 and TRBJ1-1, with 8 bases aligning to TRBD1. Trimming cost V 0 bases and J 2 bases; bases outside gene matches: 8. The V gene's germline CDR1 is ENHRY and CDR2 SYGVKD. The CDR3 has 17 residues.

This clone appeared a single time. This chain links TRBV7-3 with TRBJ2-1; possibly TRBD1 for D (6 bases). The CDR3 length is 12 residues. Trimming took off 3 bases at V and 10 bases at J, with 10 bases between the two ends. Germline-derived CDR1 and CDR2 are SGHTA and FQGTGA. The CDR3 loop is CASSFPQGEQFF. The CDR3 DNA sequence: TGTGCCAGCAGCTTCCCCCAGGGGGAGCAGTTCTTC.

CDR3 coding DNA: TGCGCCAGCAGCTTGGTAGTCTCCGGGGTCTATGGCTACACCTTC. It translates to CASSLVVSGVYGYTF. The V gene is TRBV5-1, the J gene TRBJ1-2; D not resolved. Trimming stripped 0 bases from V and 4 bases from J, with 13 bases between. Germline V gene sequence: CDR1 SGHRS, CDR2 YFSETQ. CDR3 length equals 15 residues. Full variable domain (missing parts from reference TRBV5-1 and TRBJ1-2): KAGVTQTPRYLIKTRGQQVTLSCSPISGHRSVSWYQQTPGQGLQFLFEYFSETQRNKGNFPGRFSGRQFSNSRSEMNVSTLELGDSALYLCASSLVVSGVYGYTFGSGTRLTVV.

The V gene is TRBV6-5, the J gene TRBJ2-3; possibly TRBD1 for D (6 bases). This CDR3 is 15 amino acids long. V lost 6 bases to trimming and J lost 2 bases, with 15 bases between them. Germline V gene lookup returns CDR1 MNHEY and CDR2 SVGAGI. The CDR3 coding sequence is TGTGCCAGCAGGGAGACAGGACTCCACACAGATACGCAGTATTTT. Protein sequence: CASRETGLHTDTQYF.

CDR3 region: CASSTTGTGLIPQHF. The CDR3 DNA reads TGTGCCAGTAGTACTACCGGGACAGGGCTCATTCCCCAGCATTTT. The chain joins TRBV19 to TRBJ1-5; 9 bases line up with TRBD1. V dropped 4 bases and J dropped 10; count of bases not matched to a gene: 11. The CDR3 is made up of 15 amino acids. Germline V gene sequence: CDR1 LNHDA, CDR2 SQIVND (reference sequence).

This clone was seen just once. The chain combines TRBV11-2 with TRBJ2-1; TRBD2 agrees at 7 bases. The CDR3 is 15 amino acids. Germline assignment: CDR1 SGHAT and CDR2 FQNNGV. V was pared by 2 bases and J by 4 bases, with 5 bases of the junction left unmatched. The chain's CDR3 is CASSLSAGVYNEQFF. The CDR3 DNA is TGTGCCAGCAGCTTATCTGCGGGAGTATACAATGAGCAGTTCTTC.

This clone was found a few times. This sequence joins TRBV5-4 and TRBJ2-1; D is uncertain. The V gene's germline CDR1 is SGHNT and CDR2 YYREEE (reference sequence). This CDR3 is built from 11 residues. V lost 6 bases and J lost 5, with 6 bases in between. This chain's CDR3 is CASTFNNEQFF. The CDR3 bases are TGTGCCAGCACCTTTAACAATGAGCAGTTCTTC.

The CDR3 here is CASSFSTGDYEQYF. Written as DNA, the CDR3 is TGTGCCAGCAGCTTTTCGACAGGGGACTACGAGCAGTACTTC. The genes are TRBV7-3 and TRBJ2-7, with 8 bases matching TRBD1. V shed 3 bases, J shed 3 bases, and the junction held 4 bases outside the gene matches. The V gene's germline CDR1 is SGHTA and CDR2 FQGTGA. CDR3 length: 14 residues.

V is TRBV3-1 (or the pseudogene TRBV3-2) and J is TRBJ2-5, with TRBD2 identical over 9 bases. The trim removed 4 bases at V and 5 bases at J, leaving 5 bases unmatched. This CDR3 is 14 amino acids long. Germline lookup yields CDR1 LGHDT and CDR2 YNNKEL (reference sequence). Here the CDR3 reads CASSPGTSSETQYF. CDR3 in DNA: TGTGCCAGCAGCCCCGGGACTAGCTCTGAGACCCAGTACTTC.

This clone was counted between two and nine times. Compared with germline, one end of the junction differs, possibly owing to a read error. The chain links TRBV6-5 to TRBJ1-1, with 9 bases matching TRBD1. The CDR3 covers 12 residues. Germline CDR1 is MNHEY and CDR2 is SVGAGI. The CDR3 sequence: CASSSWTGARYF. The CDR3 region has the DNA TGTGCCAGCAGTTCTTGGACAGGGGCCCGGTACTTT.

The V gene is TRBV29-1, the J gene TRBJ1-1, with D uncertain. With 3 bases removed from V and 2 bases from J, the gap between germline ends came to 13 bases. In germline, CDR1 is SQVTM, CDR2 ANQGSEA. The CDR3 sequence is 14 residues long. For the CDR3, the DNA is TGCAGCGTTGAGCAGACTGCGGGAAACACTGAAGCTTTCTTT. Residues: CSVEQTAGNTEAFF.